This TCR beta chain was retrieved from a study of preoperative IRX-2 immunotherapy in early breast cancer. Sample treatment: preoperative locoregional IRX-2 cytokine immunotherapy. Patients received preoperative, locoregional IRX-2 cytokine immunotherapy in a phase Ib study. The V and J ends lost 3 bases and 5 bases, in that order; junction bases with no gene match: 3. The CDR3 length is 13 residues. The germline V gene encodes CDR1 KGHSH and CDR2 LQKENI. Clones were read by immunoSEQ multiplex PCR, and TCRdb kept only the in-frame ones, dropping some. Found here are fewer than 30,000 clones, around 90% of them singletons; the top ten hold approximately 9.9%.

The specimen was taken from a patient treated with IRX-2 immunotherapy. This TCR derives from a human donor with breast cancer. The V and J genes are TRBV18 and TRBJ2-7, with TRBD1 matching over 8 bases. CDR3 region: CASSPAGGHEQYF. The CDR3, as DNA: TGTGCCAGCTCACCGGCAGGGGGCCACGAGCAGTACTTC.